The next 8 T cell receptor beta chains were all read from a single sample in a study of T cell repertoires in cytomegalovirus infection. From the reads, TCRdb called clonotypes with MiXCR, one entry per CDR3 protein. The sample includes approximately 630,000 distinct CDR3 sequences, approximately 24% of them seen just once. Sequencing was done on a sample of CD8+ T cells from PBMCs. The receptors shown here come from a human donor in good health (CMV status not recorded). Some clones in this sample may be carry-over from other donors' samples.

This clonotype was picked up a small number of times. The chain joins TRBV4-3 to TRBJ2-1; a possible D gene is TRBD1 (6 bases). The CDR3 covers 14 residues. From germline, CDR1 is LGHNA and CDR2 YSLEER. The V end lost 4 bases, the J end lost 5 bases, and 12 bases lay between the germline ends. The DNA for the CDR3 is TGCGCCAGCAGCCCGACAGGCGGAAACAATGAGCAGTTCTTC. Protein product: CASSPTGGNNEQFF.

There are many counts of this clonotype. The rearrangement uses TRBV7-6 and TRBJ2-1; D might be TRBD2 (6 bases). The CDR3 loop spans 16 amino acids. The V and J ends lost 1 base and 9 bases respectively, with 19 bases between them. Germline CDR1 is SGHVS and CDR2 is FNYEAQ. The CDR3 DNA is TGTGCCAGCAGCTTAGTGAGACGGGGAGGTGCAGCTGAGCAGTTCTTC. As protein: CASSLVRRGGAAEQFF.

The table lists this clonotype with a few counts. J is TRBJ2-3 and V is TRBV6-2 or TRBV6-3, with 9 positions matching TRBD2. From germline, CDR1 is MNHEY and CDR2 SVGEGT. The CDR3 spans 15 residues. Trimming took 5 bases from V and 2 from J; bases not matched to a gene: 5. CDR3 nucleotides: TGTGCCAGCAGTCTGCGACTAGCGGACACAGATACGCAGTATTTT. Amino acid sequence: CASSLRLADTDTQYF.

The chain is built from TRBV18 and TRBJ1-1; D possibly corresponds to TRBD1 (5 bases). Germline values: CDR1 KGHSH, CDR2 LQKENI. CDR3 length: 15 residues. With 0 bases removed from V and 6 bases from J, the gap between germline ends came to 14 bases. This CDR3 reads CASSPPGGDEAEAFF. The CDR3 nucleotides read TGTGCCAGCTCACCACCGGGAGGGGACGAGGCTGAAGCTTTCTTT.

This clonotype showed up many times. The V and J genes are TRBV7-9 and TRBJ2-7; D possibly corresponds to TRBD1 (6 bases). This CDR3 spans 16 amino acids. Trimming pared 5 bases from V and 3 bases from J, leaving 20 bases between. Germline V gives CDR1 SEHNR, CDR2 FQNEAQ (reference sequence). CDR3 loop: CASSQTTGWAYYEQYF. CDR3 nucleotide sequence: TGTGCCAGCAGCCAAACAACAGGGTGGGCCTACTACGAGCAGTACTTC.

J is TRBJ1-5 and V is TRBV6-1; D uncertain. Germline-derived CDR1 and CDR2 are MNHNS and SASEGT. There are 15 residues in the CDR3. V was cut by 6 bases and J by 0 bases, with 12 bases left in between. Written as DNA, the CDR3 is TGTGCCAGCAGCCTGGACCCCTATAGCAATCAGCCCCAGCATTTT. Its translation: CASSLDPYSNQPQHF.

Regarding this clonotype: A much more abundant neighbour one base away suggests this may be a read error. It is likely a read error, because the conserved phenylalanine at the end of the CDR3 is missing. The V and J genes are TRBV12-3 or TRBV12-4 and TRBJ1-2; TRBD1 aligns across 12 bases. The CDR3 runs 14 residues. After removal of 6 bases from V and 6 bases from J, the junction contained 5 bases not matched to a gene. The DNA for the CDR3 is TGTGCCAGCAGCGCCGGGACAGGGGGCCATGGCTACACCTCC. Protein sequence: CASSAGTGGHGYTS.

The sample holds many counts of this clonotype. The rearrangement links TRBV12-3 or TRBV12-4 to TRBJ2-7; 9 positions match TRBD1. This CDR3 is 14 amino acids long. V lost 2 bases to trimming and J lost 6 bases; unmatched junction nucleotides: 5. CDR3 sequence reads: CASSLKGQGGEQYV. Written as DNA, the CDR3 is TGTGCCAGCAGTTTAAAGGGACAGGGAGGCGAGCAGTACGTC.